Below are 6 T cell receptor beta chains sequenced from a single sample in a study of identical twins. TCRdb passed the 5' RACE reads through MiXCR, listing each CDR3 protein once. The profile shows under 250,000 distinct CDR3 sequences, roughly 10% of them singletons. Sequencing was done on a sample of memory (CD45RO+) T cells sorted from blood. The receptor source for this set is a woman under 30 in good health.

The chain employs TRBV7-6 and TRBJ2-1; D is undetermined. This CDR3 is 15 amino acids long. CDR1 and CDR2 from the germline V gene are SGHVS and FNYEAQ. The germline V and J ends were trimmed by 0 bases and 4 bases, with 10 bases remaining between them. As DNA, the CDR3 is TGTGCCAGCAGCTTAGCGTTCCAGCGATACAATGAGCAGTTCTTC. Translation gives CASSLAFQRYNEQFF.

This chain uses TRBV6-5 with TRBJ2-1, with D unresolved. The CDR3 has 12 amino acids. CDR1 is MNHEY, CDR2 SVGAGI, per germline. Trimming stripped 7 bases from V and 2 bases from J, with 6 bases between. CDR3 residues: CASTSTYNEQFF. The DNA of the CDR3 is TGTGCCAGCACGAGTACCTACAATGAGCAGTTCTTC.

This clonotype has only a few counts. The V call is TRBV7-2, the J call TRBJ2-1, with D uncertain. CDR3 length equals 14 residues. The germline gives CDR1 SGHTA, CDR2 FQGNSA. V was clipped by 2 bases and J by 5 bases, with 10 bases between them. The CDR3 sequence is CASSLFRIDNEQFF. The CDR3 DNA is TGTGCCAGCAGCTTATTTAGGATAGACAATGAGCAGTTCTTC. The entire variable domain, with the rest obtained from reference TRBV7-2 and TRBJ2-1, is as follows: GAGVSQSPSNKVTEKGKDVELRCDPISGHTALYWYRQSLGQGLEFLIYFQGNSAPDKSGLPSDRFSAERTGGSVSTLTIQRTQQEDSAVYLCASSLFRIDNEQFFGPGTRLTVL.

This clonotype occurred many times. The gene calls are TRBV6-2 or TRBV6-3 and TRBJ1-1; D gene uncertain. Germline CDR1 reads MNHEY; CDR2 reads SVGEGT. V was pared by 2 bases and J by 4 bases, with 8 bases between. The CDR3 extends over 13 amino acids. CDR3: CASSYQGFTEAFF. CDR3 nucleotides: TGTGCCAGCAGTTACCAAGGCTTCACTGAAGCTTTCTTT.

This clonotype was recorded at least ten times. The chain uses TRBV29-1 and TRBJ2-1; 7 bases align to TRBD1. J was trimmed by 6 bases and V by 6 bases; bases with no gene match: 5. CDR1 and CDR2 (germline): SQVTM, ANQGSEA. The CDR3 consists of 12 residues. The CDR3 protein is CSVASGGNEQFF. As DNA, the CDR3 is TGCAGCGTCGCTTCAGGGGGCAATGAGCAGTTCTTC.

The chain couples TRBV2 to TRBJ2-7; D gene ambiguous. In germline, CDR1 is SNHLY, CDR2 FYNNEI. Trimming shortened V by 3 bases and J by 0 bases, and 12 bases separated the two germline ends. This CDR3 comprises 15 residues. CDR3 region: CASSDADGTSYEQYF. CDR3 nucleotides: TGTGCCAGCAGTGACGCGGACGGAACCTCCTACGAGCAGTACTTC.